This TCR beta chain was obtained from a study of beta chain features in type 1 diabetes. Expressed TCRB transcripts got sequenced, as all isolated RNA was reverse transcribed. Repertoires were generated with immunoSEQ multiplex PCR, while TCRdb's copy carries only in-frame clones and drops some. Found here are 680,000 or so clones, about 14% of them singletons; the top ten hold more than 0.08%. Study-wide points: TCRB repertoires of naive, central memory and Treg cells appeared more similar among patients than among healthy donors. Among patients with Type 1 diabetes, TCRB CDR3s were moderately but significantly shorter in every one of the four CD4+ subsets.

The CDR3 totals 15 residues. Trimming stripped 1 base from V and 0 bases from J, with 10 bases between. Germline CDR1 reads LNHDA; CDR2 reads SQIVND (reference sequence). With regard to this clone: What it recognizes is unknown. The same CDR3 can be traced to other DNA sequences in this sample.

Sequencing was carried out using naive CD4+ T cells from blood. This TCR derives from a man younger than 30 in good health. V and J are TRBV19 and TRBJ2-7; D perhaps matches TRBD2 (6 bases). The CDR3 loop is CASSIGGTASYEQYF. CDR3 DNA: TGTGCCAGTAGTATAGGAGGGACTGCCTCCTACGAGCAGTACTTC.